The 32 T cell receptor beta chains below were found in one sample sequenced in a study of radiotherapy plus CTLA-4 blockade in lung cancer. Assay: immunoSEQ multiplex PCR; the TCRdb copy retains only in-frame clones and omits some. The repertoire holds approximately 99,000 clones, with about 91% as singletons. Here the sequenced sample was peripheral blood, taken from a patient treated with radiotherapy plus ipilimumab. All receptors come from a human donor with non-small cell lung cancer that progressed on radiotherapy plus ipilimumab.

This chain joins TRBV9 and TRBJ1-3; D is unresolved. The V gene's germline CDR1 is SGDLS and CDR2 YYNGEE. Trimming removed 2 bases from V and 3 bases from J, with 12 bases in between. This CDR3 is built from 15 residues. Here the CDR3 DNA reads TGTGCCAGCAGCGTTTCAGCCGGACTTGGAAACACCATATATTTT. Encoded protein: CASSVSAGLGNTIYF.

The V and J genes are TRBV30 and TRBJ1-1, with D tentatively TRBD1 (6 bases). The germline V gene encodes CDR1 GTSNPN and CDR2 SVGIG (reference sequence). This CDR3 contains 13 residues. The germline V and J ends were trimmed by 2 bases and 6 bases, with 13 bases remaining between them. In DNA form, the CDR3 reads TGTGCCTGGAGTTACAGGGCGCAGTCTGAAGCTTTCTTT. Translation gives CAWSYRAQSEAFF. Drawing the rest from reference TRBV30 and TRBJ1-1, the complete variable domain is SQTIHQWPATLVQPVGSPLSLECTVEGTSNPNLYWYRQAAGRGLQLLFYSVGIGQISSEVPQNLSASRPQDRQFILSSKKLLLSDSGFYLCAWSYRAQSEAFFGQGTRLTVV.

V and J are TRBV5-1 and TRBJ2-3; TRBD1 might be the D (6 bases). Germline V gene data show CDR1 as SGHRS and CDR2 as YFSETQ. This CDR3 is 16 amino acids long. V gave up 0 bases and J gave up 0 bases, with 11 bases separating them. The DNA of the CDR3 is TGCGCCAGCAGCTTGGAGCTAACAGGGAGCACAGATACGCAGTATTTT. Residues: CASSLELTGSTDTQYF.

The CDR3 DNA is TGCGCCAGCAGTCTCCCGACAGGTCGCGATGAGCAGTTCTTC. This encodes CASSLPTGRDEQFF. The rearrangement joins TRBV23-1 to TRBJ2-1; D might be TRBD1 (6 bases). TRBV23-1 belongs to the ORF category, with a function that is uncertain. The V and J ends lost 4 bases and 8 bases respectively, with 15 bases between them. The CDR3 has 14 residues.

The sample holds one count of this clone. The V gene is TRBV5-1, the J gene TRBJ1-1, with a tentative D call TRBD1 (5 bases). Germline V gene lookup returns CDR1 SGHRS and CDR2 YFSETQ. The CDR3 consists of 15 residues. V was pared by 1 base and J by 6 bases, with 16 bases between. Here the CDR3 reads CASSLQSLGESEAFF. DNA for the CDR3: TGCGCCAGCAGCTTGCAGTCCTTGGGGGAATCTGAAGCTTTCTTT.

The V call is TRBV7-9, the J call TRBJ2-2, with no clear D. CDR1 and CDR2 (germline): SEHNR, FQNEAQ (reference sequence). V lost 3 bases, J lost 7 bases, and 6 bases lay in between. This CDR3 contains 12 residues. This CDR3 is CASSFGSGELFF. In nucleotides, the CDR3 is TGTGCCAGCAGCTTTGGCAGCGGGGAGCTGTTTTTT.

The chain uses TRBV14 and TRBJ2-3; D is perhaps TRBD2 (6 bases). The length of the CDR3 is 14 residues. The V and J ends lost 5 bases and 1 base respectively, with 10 bases between them. Germline assignment: CDR1 SGHDN and CDR2 FVKESK. CDR3 protein: CASSWGGGTDTQYF. The CDR3 DNA sequence: TGTGCCAGCAGCTGGGGCGGGGGCACAGATACGCAGTATTTT.

This chain links TRBV5-4 with TRBJ2-2; D is ambiguous. CDR1 is SGHNT, CDR2 YYREEE, per germline (reference sequence). This CDR3 contains 12 residues. Trimming removed 2 bases at V and 7 bases at J, with 6 bases between. The CDR3 DNA follows: TGTGCCAGCAGCTTCTCTGTCGGGGAGCTGTTTTTT. It codes for CASSFSVGELFF.

CDR3 sequence reads: CASSTRDRDEQFF. CDR3 sequence (DNA): TGTGCCAGCAGCACCAGGGATCGAGATGAGCAGTTCTTC. The chain carries TRBV21-1 and TRBJ2-1; the DNA was not used to check the table's D call, TRBD1. TRBV21-1 is a listed pseudogene. This CDR3 has 13 amino acids.

This rearrangement joins TRBV9 to TRBJ2-5; D may correspond to TRBD1 or TRBD2 (5 bases each). This CDR3 contains 15 residues. Trimming shortened V by 0 bases and J by 5 bases, and 14 bases separated the two germline ends. In germline, CDR1 is SGDLS, CDR2 YYNGEE. CDR3 sequence: CASSVGPGPGETQYF. CDR3 nucleotide sequence: TGTGCCAGCAGCGTAGGTCCAGGGCCGGGGGAGACCCAGTACTTC.

J is TRBJ2-1 and V is TRBV15, with D perhaps being TRBD1 or TRBD2 (5 bases each). The CDR3 covers 16 residues. V was shortened by 1 base and J by 7 bases, with 17 bases between the two germline ends. Germline CDR1 is LNHNV and CDR2 is YYDKDF (reference sequence). The CDR3 loop is CATSRVTSRGENEQFF. The CDR3 DNA sequence: TGTGCCACCAGCAGAGTTACTAGTCGAGGGGAGAATGAGCAGTTCTTC. Using reference TRBV15 and TRBJ2-1 for the parts outside the CDR3, the full variable domain is DAMVIQNPRYQVTQFGKPVTLSCSQTLNHNVMYWYQQKSSQAPKLLFHYYDKDFNNEADTPDNFQSRRPNTSFCFLDIRSPGLGDTAMYLCATSRVTSRGENEQFFGPGTRLTVL.

The CDR3 is CASSLVDGNTIYF. The CDR3, as DNA: TGTGCCAGCAGCTTGGTTGATGGAAACACCATATATTTT. The J gene is TRBJ1-3, the V gene TRBV5-5; D ambiguous. The CDR3 runs to 13 residues. Germline CDR1 reads SGHKS; CDR2 reads YYEKEE (reference sequence). Trimming removed 0 bases at V and 3 bases at J, with 4 bases between.

The gene calls are TRBV5-1 and TRBJ2-1, with D possibly being TRBD1 (6 bases). The germline V gene has CDR1 SGHRS and CDR2 YFSETQ. CDR3 length: 20 amino acids. V dropped 4 bases and J dropped 3 bases, with 29 bases sitting between them. The CDR3 sequence: CASSAFSKNTRGDGYNEQFF. CDR3 sequence (DNA): TGCGCCAGCAGCGCGTTCTCAAAAAATACCAGGGGAGATGGCTACAATGAGCAGTTCTTC.

J is TRBJ2-7 and V is TRBV6-5, with TRBD1 matching over 10 bases. CDR3 length equals 14 residues. The germline gives CDR1 MNHEY, CDR2 SVGAGI. The J segment lost 5 bases and the V segment lost 6 bases, leaving 7 bases of the junction unmatched. The CDR3 coding sequence is TGTGCCAGCAGCAATGACAGGGGGCAGAACGAGCAGTACTTC. Protein sequence: CASSNDRGQNEQYF.

The chain carries TRBV19 and TRBJ2-4, with 11 bases identical to TRBD2. Germline loops: CDR1 LNHDA, CDR2 SQIVND (reference sequence). J lost 7 bases, V lost 6 bases, and 11 bases had no gene match. There are 16 residues in the CDR3. CDR3 in DNA: TGTGCCAGTAGCCTACTGACTAGCGGGACGAGTAACATTCAGTACTTC. This translates into CASSLLTSGTSNIQYF.

This chain connects TRBV6-1 to TRBJ1-4; D call uncertain. CDR3 length: 15 amino acids. V lost 2 bases and J 1 base, leaving 8 bases between the germline ends. The germline V gene has CDR1 MNHNS and CDR2 SASEGT. The CDR3, as DNA: TGTGCCAGCAGTGAATGGTCGGGAACTAATGAAAAACTGTTTTTT. Translation: CASSEWSGTNEKLFF.

The rearrangement joins TRBV6-1 to TRBJ1-2; D is ambiguous. Germline CDR1 reads MNHNS; CDR2 reads SASEGT. V lost 4 bases and J lost 8, with 11 bases in between. This CDR3 has 12 amino acids. This chain's CDR3 is CASSGGLGGYTF. CDR3 nucleotides: TGTGCCAGCAGTGGGGGTTTGGGAGGCTACACCTTC.

There are a few counts of this clone. The genes are TRBV5-6 and TRBJ2-1; 12 nucleotides agree with TRBD1. Germline values: CDR1 SGHDT, CDR2 YYEEEE. This CDR3 region has 17 residues. J lost 10 bases, V lost 3 bases, and 14 bases had no gene match. This CDR3 reads CASSYSRGTGGSQEQFF. The CDR3 nucleotides read TGTGCCAGCAGCTACTCAAGGGGGACAGGGGGCAGTCAGGAGCAGTTCTTC.

Only a few counts were recorded for this clone. The chain is built from TRBV25-1 and TRBJ1-4, with D possibly matching TRBD1 (6 bases). The CDR3 length is 13 residues. Per the germline V gene, CDR1 is MGHDK and CDR2 is SYGVNS. The V gene lost 3 bases and the J gene lost 5 bases, with 7 bases spanning the gap. The CDR3 protein is CASSDQGNEKLFF. The CDR3 nucleotides are TGTGCCAGCAGTGACCAGGGGAATGAAAAACTGTTTTTT.

The chain uses TRBV29-1 and TRBJ1-1, with D hard to call. CDR3 size: 10 residues. Per the germline V gene, CDR1 is SQVTM and CDR2 is ANQGSEA. Trimming removed 5 bases at V and 8 bases at J, with 9 bases between. The CDR3 is CSVPGWEAFF. CDR3 DNA: TGCAGCGTTCCAGGTTGGGAAGCTTTCTTT.

The chain uses TRBV11-2 and TRBJ2-3; 9 positions match TRBD1. Germline V gene lookup returns CDR1 SGHAT and CDR2 FQNNGV. CDR3 length: 15 amino acids. J gave up 4 bases and V 7 bases, and 9 bases lay outside the gene matches. DNA for the CDR3: TGTGCCAGCACCACGACCGGGACAGGGTCAGATACGCAGTATTTT. Encoded protein: CASTTTGTGSDTQYF.

J is TRBJ2-1 and V is TRBV5-1; 10 bases fit TRBD2. The junction had 8 bases not matched to a gene; V was cut back by 2 bases and J by 3 bases. This CDR3 has 17 residues. Germline values: CDR1 SGHRS, CDR2 YFSETQ. The CDR3 loop is CASSLNPSGSYYNEQFF. DNA of the CDR3: TGCGCCAGCAGCTTAAACCCTAGCGGGAGTTACTACAATGAGCAGTTCTTC.

The chain is built from TRBV18 and TRBJ1-2; D remains ambiguous. Deletions cut 3 bases from V and 8 bases from J, with 13 bases between. The CDR3 loop spans 13 amino acids. Germline values: CDR1 KGHSH, CDR2 LQKENI. CDR3 residues: CASSPEPSLGYTF. The DNA of the CDR3 is TGTGCCAGCTCACCGGAACCTTCTTTGGGCTACACCTTC.

The rearrangement links TRBV15 to TRBJ2-7; D not certain. Trimming stripped 0 bases from V and 6 bases from J, with 9 bases between. The CDR3 is 13 amino acids. Germline-derived CDR1 and CDR2 are LNHNV and YYDKDF (reference sequence). CDR3 in DNA: TGTGCCACCAGCAGAGATCCCCGCGGCGAGCAGTACTTC. As protein: CATSRDPRGEQYF.

The chain links TRBV5-1 to TRBJ2-2; 8 positions agree with TRBD1. The V gene end was trimmed by 4 bases and the J gene end by 5 bases; junction bases not matched to a gene: 4. Germline assignment: CDR1 SGHRS and CDR2 YFSETQ. This CDR3 has 14 amino acids. The CDR3 sequence: CASSPDRETGELFF. The CDR3 nucleotides are TGCGCCAGCAGCCCGGACAGGGAGACCGGGGAGCTGTTTTTT.

This chain joins TRBV5-1 and TRBJ2-7; unclear D gene. This CDR3 is built from 14 residues. Germline CDR1 and CDR2: SGHRS and YFSETQ. V lost 2 bases and J lost 0, with 9 bases in between. The CDR3 nucleotides are TGCGCCAGCAGCTTTTCGAGGAGCTCCTACGAGCAGTACTTC. Amino acids: CASSFSRSSYEQYF.

The V gene is TRBV5-8, the J gene TRBJ1-4; D not resolved. V lost 0 bases and J 7 bases, leaving 10 bases between the germline ends. Germline V gene sequence: CDR1 SGHTS, CDR2 YDEGEE. The CDR3 totals 14 residues. The CDR3 nucleotides are TGTGCCAGCAGCTTGGGTCTCGTGGGTGAAAAACTGTTTTTT. Protein product: CASSLGLVGEKLFF.

The J gene is TRBJ1-5, the V gene TRBV6-5, with TRBD1 matching over 8 bases. Trimming removed 2 bases from V and 9 bases from J; junction bases left unmatched: 12. The length of the CDR3 is 16 residues. CDR1 is MNHEY, CDR2 SVGAGI, per germline. The CDR3 protein is CASSYAGPGGRGPQHF. The CDR3 DNA reads as TGTGCCAGCAGTTACGCCGGGCCAGGGGGCCGAGGGCCCCAGCATTTT.

The J gene is TRBJ2-4, the V gene TRBV28; 8 bases match TRBD1. Germline V gene sequence: CDR1 MDHEN, CDR2 SYDVKM. This CDR3 region has 16 residues. Germline trimming cut 5 bases from V and 0 bases from J; bases unmatched to any gene: 6. CDR3 in amino acids: CASSTQGAVAKNIQYF. The CDR3 nucleotides read TGTGCCAGCAGTACCCAGGGGGCCGTAGCCAAAAACATTCAGTACTTC.

This chain joins TRBV4-2 and TRBJ1-2; 8 bases agree with TRBD1. The CDR3 has 13 amino acids. Germline lookup yields CDR1 LGHNA and CDR2 YNFKEQ. The V and J ends lost 2 bases and 12 bases, in that order; junction bases with no gene match: 8. CDR3 nucleotide sequence: TGTGCCAGCAGCCAAAAAACAGGACAGGGACACACCTTC. Amino acid sequence: CASSQKTGQGHTF.

This clone occurred a few times. This chain links TRBV27 with TRBJ1-5; maybe TRBD1 (5 bases). Germline V gene data show CDR1 as MNHEY and CDR2 as SMNVEV (reference sequence). V was clipped by 3 bases and J by 0 bases, with 12 bases between them. This CDR3 has 16 amino acids. The CDR3 DNA reads TGTGCCAGCAGTTTGGACGGGGCGGGTAGCAATCAGCCCCAGCATTTT. This sequence encodes CASSLDGAGSNQPQHF.

The chain is built from TRBV19 and TRBJ2-1, with 7 bases matching TRBD1. The CDR3 loop spans 15 amino acids. Per germline, CDR1 LNHDA and CDR2 SQIVND (reference sequence). Trimming at V came to 7 bases and at J to 5 bases, leaving 11 bases not matched to a gene. The CDR3 loop is CASTPSGTANNEQFF. The CDR3 nucleotides read TGTGCCAGTACCCCGTCCGGGACAGCCAACAATGAGCAGTTCTTC.